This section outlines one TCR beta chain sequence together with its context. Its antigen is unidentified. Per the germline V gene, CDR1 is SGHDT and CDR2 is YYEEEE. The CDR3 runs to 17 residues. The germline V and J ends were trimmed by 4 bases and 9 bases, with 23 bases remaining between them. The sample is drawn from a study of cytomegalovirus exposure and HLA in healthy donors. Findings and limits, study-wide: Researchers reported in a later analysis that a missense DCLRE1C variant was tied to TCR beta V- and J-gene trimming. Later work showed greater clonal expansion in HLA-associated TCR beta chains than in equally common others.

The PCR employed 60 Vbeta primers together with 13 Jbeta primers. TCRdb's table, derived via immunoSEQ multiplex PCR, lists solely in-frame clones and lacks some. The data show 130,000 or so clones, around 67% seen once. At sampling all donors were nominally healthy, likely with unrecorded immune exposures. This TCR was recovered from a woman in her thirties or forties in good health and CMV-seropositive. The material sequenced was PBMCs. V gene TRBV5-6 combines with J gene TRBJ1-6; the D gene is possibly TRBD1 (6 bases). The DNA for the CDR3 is TGTGCCAGCAGCCTGAACTCCGGACAGCTCACCCTTTCACCCCTCCACTTT. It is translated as CASSLNSGQLTLSPLHF. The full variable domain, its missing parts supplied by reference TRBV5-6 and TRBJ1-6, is DAGVTQSPTHLIKTRGQQVTLRCSPKSGHDTVSWYQQALGQGPQFIFQYYEEEERQRGNFPDRFSGHQFPNYSSELNVNALLLGDSALYLCASSLNSGQLTLSPLHFGNGTRLTVT.